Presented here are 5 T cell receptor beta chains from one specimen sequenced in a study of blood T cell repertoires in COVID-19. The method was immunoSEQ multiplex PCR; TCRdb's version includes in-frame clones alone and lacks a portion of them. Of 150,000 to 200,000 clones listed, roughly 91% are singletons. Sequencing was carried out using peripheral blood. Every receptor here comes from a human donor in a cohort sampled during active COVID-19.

The CDR3 reads CASSVDRGRLDTIYF. In DNA form, the CDR3 reads TGTGCCAGCAGCGTAGACAGGGGGCGCCTGGACACCATATATTTT. This rearrangement joins TRBV7-2 to TRBJ1-3; 10 bases map to TRBD1. Unmatched junction bases numbered 9, after V lost 5 bases and J lost 8 bases. This CDR3 spans 15 amino acids. CDR1 and CDR2 from the germline V gene are SGHTA and FQGNSA.

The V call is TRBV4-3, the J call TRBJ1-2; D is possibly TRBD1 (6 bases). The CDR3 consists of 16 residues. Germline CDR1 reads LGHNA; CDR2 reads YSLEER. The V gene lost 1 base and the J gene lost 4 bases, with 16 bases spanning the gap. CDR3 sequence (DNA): TGCGCCAGCAGCCAAGCGGTCCGACAGGACGCCTATGGCTACACCTTC. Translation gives CASSQAVRQDAYGYTF.

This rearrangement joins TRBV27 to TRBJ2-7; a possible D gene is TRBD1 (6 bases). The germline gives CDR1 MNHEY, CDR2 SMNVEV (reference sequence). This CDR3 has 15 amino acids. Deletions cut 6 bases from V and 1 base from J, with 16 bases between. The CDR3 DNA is TGTGCCAGCAGCTGGGGGCAGGGTCGGTCCTACGAGCAGTACTTC. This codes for CASSWGQGRSYEQYF.

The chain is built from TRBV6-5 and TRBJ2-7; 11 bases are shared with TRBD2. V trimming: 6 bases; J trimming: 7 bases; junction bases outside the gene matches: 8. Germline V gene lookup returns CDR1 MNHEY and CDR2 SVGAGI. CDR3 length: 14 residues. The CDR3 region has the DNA TGTGCCAGCAGAGATAGCGGGAGGGCTTGGGAGCAGTACTTC. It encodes CASRDSGRAWEQYF.

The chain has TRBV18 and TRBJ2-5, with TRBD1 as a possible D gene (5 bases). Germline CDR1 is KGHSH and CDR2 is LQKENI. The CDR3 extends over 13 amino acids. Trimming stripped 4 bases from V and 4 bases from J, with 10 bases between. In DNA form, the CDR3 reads TGTGCCAGCTCACAGAACACAGGAGAGACCCAGTACTTC. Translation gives CASSQNTGETQYF.